Given below is one T cell receptor beta chain in context. Its antigen remains unidentified. Germline V lookup: CDR1 MNHEY, CDR2 SVGAGI. The CDR3 contains 15 residues. With 5 bases clipped from V and 3 bases from J, the junction kept 3 bases outside the gene matches. This table comes from immunoSEQ multiplex PCR, and its TCRdb copy is limited to in-frame clones, with some not included. The sample includes 160,000 or so clones, around nine tenths seen only once; the top ten take about 2.8%. This sample is drawn from a study of T cell responses to AZD1222 COVID-19 vaccine. Overall study: Pooling was applied to second doses at about 4 or about 12 weeks. Notes on the study in general: Seropositive status at baseline applied to only 6 or 7 AZD1222 recipients. Repertoire sampling occurred only after the peak T cell response.

The chain combines TRBV6-5 with TRBJ2-1; 11 nucleotides line up with TRBD2. The sequence was obtained from an adult in good health. The material sequenced was peripheral blood, taken on day 0 of AZD1222 vaccination. CDR3 region: CASSLAGGHYNEQFF. The CDR3 nucleotides read TGTGCCAGCAGTCTAGCGGGAGGACACTACAATGAGCAGTTCTTC.